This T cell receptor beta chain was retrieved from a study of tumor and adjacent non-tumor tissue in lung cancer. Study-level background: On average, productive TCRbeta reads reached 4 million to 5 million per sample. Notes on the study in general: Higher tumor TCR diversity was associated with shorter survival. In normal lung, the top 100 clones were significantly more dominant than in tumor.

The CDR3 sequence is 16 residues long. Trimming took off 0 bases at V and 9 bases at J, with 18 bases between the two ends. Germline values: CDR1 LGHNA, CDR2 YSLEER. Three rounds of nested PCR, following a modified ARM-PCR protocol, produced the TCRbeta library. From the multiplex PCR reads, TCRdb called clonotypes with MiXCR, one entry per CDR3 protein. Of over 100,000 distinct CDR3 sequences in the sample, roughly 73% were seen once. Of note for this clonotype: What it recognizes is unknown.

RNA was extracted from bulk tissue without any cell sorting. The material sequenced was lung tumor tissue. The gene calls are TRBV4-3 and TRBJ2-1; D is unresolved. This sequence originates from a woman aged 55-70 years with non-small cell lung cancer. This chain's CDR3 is CASSQDYSSGMGEQFF. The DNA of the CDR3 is TGCGCCAGCAGCCAAGATTACTCTAGTGGGATGGGTGAGCAGTTCTTC.